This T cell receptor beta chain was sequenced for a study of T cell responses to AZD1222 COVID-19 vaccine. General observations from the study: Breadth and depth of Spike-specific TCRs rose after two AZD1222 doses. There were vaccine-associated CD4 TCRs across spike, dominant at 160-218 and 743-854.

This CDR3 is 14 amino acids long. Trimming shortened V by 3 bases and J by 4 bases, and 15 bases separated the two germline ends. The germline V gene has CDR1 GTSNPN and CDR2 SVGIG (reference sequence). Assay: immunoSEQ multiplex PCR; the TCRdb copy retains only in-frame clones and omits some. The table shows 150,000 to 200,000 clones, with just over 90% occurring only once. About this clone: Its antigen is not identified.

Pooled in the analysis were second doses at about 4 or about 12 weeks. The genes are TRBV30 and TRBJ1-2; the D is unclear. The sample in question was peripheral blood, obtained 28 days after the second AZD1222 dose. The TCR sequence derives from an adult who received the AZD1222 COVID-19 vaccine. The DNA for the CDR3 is TGTGCCTGGAGAGTGCCTGAAGCGTCCTATGGCTACACCTTC. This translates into CAWRVPEASYGYTF.